Each of the 28 T cell receptor beta chains below was sequenced from the same sample in a study of CDR3 diversity in severe acne. From the PCR reads, TCRdb called clonotypes with MiXCR, one entry per CDR3 protein. The table lists about 93,000 distinct CDR3 sequences, 45% to 50% of them singletons. The sequencing sample was made of blood. The receptors were gathered from a male donor in good health, serving as a control.

The chain recombines TRBV11-2 with TRBJ2-1; 7 bases are a match to TRBD1. This CDR3 contains 17 residues. Unmatched junction bases numbered 7, after V lost 2 bases and J lost 0 bases. Germline CDR1 and CDR2: SGHAT and FQNNGV. CDR3 amino acids: CASSLLWDSSSYNEQFF. DNA for the CDR3: TGTGCCAGCAGCTTACTGTGGGACAGCAGCTCCTACAATGAGCAGTTCTTC. The full variable domain, rest sourced from reference TRBV11-2 and TRBJ2-1, is EAGVAQSPRYKIIEKRQSVAFWCNPISGHATLYWYQQILGQGPKLLIQFQNNGVVDDSQLPKDRFSAERLKGVDSTLKIQPAKLEDSAVYLCASSLLWDSSSYNEQFFGPGTRLTVL.

This clonotype has at least ten counts. The CDR3 DNA reads as TGTGCCAGCAGGACCGGGACAGCTAGCGGGGAGCTGTTTTTT. Translating gives CASRTGTASGELFF. The V and J genes are TRBV2 and TRBJ2-2; 7 nucleotides match TRBD1. Germline V gives CDR1 SNHLY, CDR2 FYNNEI. The CDR3 runs 14 residues. Trimming at V came to 6 bases and at J to 7 bases, leaving 8 bases not matched to a gene.

This clonotype was counted a single time. The J gene is TRBJ2-7, the V gene TRBV5-1; 7 bases fit TRBD1. J was trimmed by 7 bases and V by 0 bases; bases with no gene match: 7. The V gene's germline CDR1 is SGHRS and CDR2 YFSETQ. The CDR3 extends over 14 amino acids. CDR3 DNA sequence: TGCGCCAGCAGCTTGGCAGGGGGTTTAGGGGAGCAGTACTTC. It yields the protein CASSLAGGLGEQYF.

The CDR3 coding sequence is TGTGCCAGCAGAGATTTAGCGGGGGGGCAGTACTTC. Residues: CASRDLAGGQYF. This rearrangement joins TRBV2 to TRBJ2-7; the match to TRBD2 covers 10 bases. Trimming removed 6 bases from V and 9 bases from J; junction bases left unmatched: 5. The V gene's germline CDR1 is SNHLY and CDR2 FYNNEI. The CDR3 is 12 amino acids. Full variable domain (rest looked up from reference TRBV2 and TRBJ2-7): EPEVTQTPSHQVTQMGQEVILRCVPISNHLYFYWYRQILGQKVEFLVSFYNNEISEKSEIFDDQFSVERPDGSNFTLKIRSTKLEDSAMYFCASRDLAGGQYFGPGTRLTVT.

This clonotype has a count of ten or more. This may come from a read error, since a much larger clone is one base off. The J gene is TRBJ1-4, the V gene TRBV19; D not resolved. Germline values: CDR1 LNHDA, CDR2 SQIVND (reference sequence). The CDR3 length is 13 residues. The CDR3 region is CASSWADGEKPFF. CDR3 DNA: TGTGCCAGTAGTTGGGCAGACGGCGAAAAACCGTTTTTT.

The chain is built from TRBV20-1 and TRBJ2-5; D gene unclear. The V end lost 4 bases, the J end lost 7 bases, and 4 bases lay between the germline ends. CDR1 and CDR2 (germline): DFQATT, SNEGSKA (reference sequence). This CDR3 has 9 residues. The CDR3 region is CSAKGTQYF. The CDR3 region has the DNA TGCAGTGCTAAAGGGACCCAGTACTTC.

This clonotype came up a few times. CDR3 residues: CASSLYRDSGNTIYF. The CDR3 DNA follows: TGTGCCAGCAGCTTATACAGGGACTCTGGAAACACCATATATTTT. The rearrangement links TRBV7-9 to TRBJ1-3, with D possibly being TRBD1 (6 bases). CDR1 and CDR2 (germline): SEHNR, FQNEAQ (reference sequence). V lost 2 bases to trimming and J lost 0 bases, with 8 bases between them. The CDR3 has 15 residues.

As regards this clonotype: A junction end diverges from the germline sequence, so it may reflect a read error. This sequence joins TRBV5-4 and TRBJ2-7, with 7 bases identical to TRBD1. The CDR3 length is 14 residues. Germline V gene sequence: CDR1 SGHNT, CDR2 YYREEE (reference sequence). CDR3 nucleotides: TGCGCCAGCAGGAGACAGGGCGCCATCCACGGGCAGTACTTC. Amino acid sequence: CASRRQGAIHGQYF.

This clonotype came up a few times. V usage is TRBV6-1 and J usage is TRBJ2-7; the D is unclear. The ends were cut back, 2 bases at V and 2 bases at J, with 7 bases in the middle. Germline loops: CDR1 MNHNS, CDR2 SASEGT. The CDR3 covers 13 residues. The CDR3 is CASSELGPYEQYF. CDR3 in DNA: TGTGCCAGCAGTGAACTGGGCCCCTACGAGCAGTACTTC.

This chain joins TRBV7-9 and TRBJ2-7, with 8 bases aligning to TRBD1. The V segment lost 5 bases and the J segment 5 bases; nucleotides outside the gene matches: 8. Germline CDR1 SEHNR, CDR2 FQNEAQ (reference sequence). The CDR3 covers 14 residues. In DNA, the CDR3 is TGTGCCAGCAGCCCTGGACAGGGTTCTCACGAGCAGTACTTC. Protein: CASSPGQGSHEQYF. Full variable domain (missing parts from reference TRBV7-9 and TRBJ2-7): DTGVSQNPRHKITKRGQNVTFRCDPISEHNRLYWYRQTLGQGPEFLTYFQNEAQLEKSRLLSDRFSAERPKGSFSTLEIQRTEQGDSAMYLCASSPGQGSHEQYFGPGTRLTVT.

The chain has TRBV29-1 and TRBJ1-1; D remains ambiguous. This CDR3 contains 13 residues. The V and J ends lost 8 bases and 1 base respectively, with 14 bases between them. Germline CDR1 reads SQVTM; CDR2 reads ANQGSEA. The CDR3 DNA reads TGCAGCTCCCGGGGTCTTTCGAACACTGAAGCTTTCTTT. This sequence encodes CSSRGLSNTEAFF.

This clonotype was picked up many times. V and J are TRBV5-6 and TRBJ1-2; D unclear. The ends were cut back, 0 bases at V and 5 bases at J, with 11 bases in the middle. Germline V gene data show CDR1 as SGHDT and CDR2 as YYEEEE. The CDR3 spans 14 residues. In DNA form, the CDR3 reads TGTGCCAGCAGCTTGGTGACGGGCGGGTATGGCTACACCTTC. It specifies CASSLVTGGYGYTF.

To note about this clonotype: An end of the junction differs from the germline gene, which may be a read error. The chain links TRBV29-1 to TRBJ2-7; possibly TRBD2 for D (5 bases). Per the germline V gene, CDR1 is SQVTM and CDR2 is ANQGSEA. The CDR3 covers 15 residues. CDR3 coding DNA: TGCGGCGTTGAATTTCAAGGAGGACGGAACTACGAGCAGTACTTC. Protein product: CGVEFQGGRNYEQYF.

The chain combines TRBV2 with TRBJ1-2; D gene ambiguous. The germline CDR1 and CDR2 sequences are SNHLY and FYNNEI. The CDR3 length is 13 residues. V dropped 5 bases and J dropped 3 bases, with 10 bases sitting between them. CDR3 DNA sequence: TGTGCCAGCAGTTTACAGATCTACTATGGCTACACCTTC. It codes for CASSLQIYYGYTF. The full variable domain, in which reference TRBV2 and TRBJ1-2 provide the parts outside the CDR3, is EPEVTQTPSHQVTQMGQEVILRCVPISNHLYFYWYRQILGQKVEFLVSFYNNEISEKSEIFDDQFSVERPDGSNFTLKIRSTKLEDSAMYFCASSLQIYYGYTFGSGTRLTVV.

This sequence joins TRBV5-1 and TRBJ1-1; D is undetermined. This CDR3 has 13 amino acids. Germline-derived CDR1 and CDR2 are SGHRS and YFSETQ. V was cut by 2 bases and J by 7 bases, with 12 bases left in between. CDR3: CASSFTTPFEAFF. DNA for the CDR3: TGCGCCAGCAGCTTTACCACTCCCTTTGAAGCTTTCTTT.

The chain uses TRBV2 and TRBJ1-5; 8 bases are a match to TRBD1. Trimming removed 8 bases from V and 7 bases from J; junction bases left unmatched: 13. The germline gives CDR1 SNHLY, CDR2 FYNNEI. The CDR3 consists of 15 residues. The CDR3 DNA is TGTGCCAGCGGCGAAAGGGGACAGGTGGGGCAGCCCCAGCATTTT. It yields the protein CASGERGQVGQPQHF.

The chain recombines TRBV25-1 with TRBJ1-5, with TRBD1 as a possible D gene (6 bases). The germline V gene encodes CDR1 MGHDK and CDR2 SYGVNS. The CDR3 consists of 18 residues. Trimming removed 6 bases from V and 5 bases from J, with 26 bases in between. CDR3 in amino acids: CASSLVSPTGFADQPQHF. CDR3 nucleotide sequence: TGTGCCAGCAGCTTGGTGTCCCCCACAGGGTTTGCGGATCAGCCCCAGCATTTT.

The chain links TRBV29-1 to TRBJ1-3; no definite D call. Deletions cut 3 bases from V and 0 bases from J, with 9 bases between. There are 14 residues in the CDR3. Germline V gene data show CDR1 as SQVTM and CDR2 as ANQGSEA. CDR3 nucleotide sequence: TGCAGCGTTGATGAGGGAGGCTCTGGAAACACCATATATTTT. Amino acids: CSVDEGGSGNTIYF.

This clonotype was seen a few times. J is TRBJ2-7 and V is TRBV19; D gene ambiguous. Germline V gene data show CDR1 as LNHDA and CDR2 as SQIVND (reference sequence). This CDR3 contains 12 residues. Trimming removed 5 bases from V and 5 bases from J, with 10 bases in between. CDR3 protein: CASSPGPHEQYF. The CDR3 DNA sequence: TGTGCCAGTAGTCCGGGCCCTCACGAGCAGTACTTC.

With regard to this clonotype: The junction departs from the called germline gene at one end, perhaps through a read error. This rearrangement joins TRBV20-1 to TRBJ2-1; 14 nucleotides align to TRBD2. The germline V gene has CDR1 DFQATT and CDR2 SNEGSKA (reference sequence). CDR3 size: 15 residues. CDR3 region: CSAFSGTSGSNRLVF. CDR3 DNA sequence: TGCAGTGCCTTCTCCGGGACTAGCGGGAGTAACCGACTTGTCTTC.

This clonotype occurred many times. This chain joins TRBV6-5 and TRBJ1-1, with 7 bases aligning to TRBD1. The V and J ends lost 5 bases and 5 bases, in that order; junction bases with no gene match: 11. Looked up from germline, CDR1 is MNHEY and CDR2 is SVGAGI. The CDR3 is 15 residues long. CDR3 coding DNA: TGTGCCAGCAGTCCCCCGGCGACAGGGTTGACTGAAGCTTTCTTT. Protein: CASSPPATGLTEAFF.

The J gene is TRBJ2-7, the V gene TRBV5-8; TRBD2 agrees at 7 bases. This CDR3 is built from 15 residues. J gave up 2 bases and V 1 base, and 6 bases lay outside the gene matches. Germline V gives CDR1 SGHTS, CDR2 YDEGEE. CDR3 region: CASSLIRGGAYEQYF. DNA for the CDR3: TGTGCCAGCAGCTTGATTCGCGGGGGTGCCTACGAGCAGTACTTC.

The chain joins TRBV15 to TRBJ1-1, with 10 nucleotides matching TRBD1. J gave up 13 bases and V 3 bases, and 5 bases lay outside the gene matches. The CDR3 extends over 12 amino acids. Germline V gives CDR1 LNHNV, CDR2 YYDKDF (reference sequence). CDR3 bases: TGTGCCACCAGCAGGGACAGGGGGGCAATTTTCTTT. Its protein product is CATSRDRGAIFF.

The V gene is TRBV20-1, the J gene TRBJ1-3; D is unresolved. Looked up from germline, CDR1 is DFQATT and CDR2 is SNEGSKA (reference sequence). The CDR3 has 16 amino acids. V was clipped by 1 base and J by 5 bases, with 18 bases between them. CDR3 sequence reads: CSARGLGSDFRNTIYF. The CDR3 DNA reads TGCAGTGCTAGAGGTCTCGGTTCGGACTTCCGAAACACCATATATTTT.

This clonotype has a count of ten or more. This chain connects TRBV24-1 to TRBJ1-5; D call uncertain. The CDR3 extends over 14 amino acids. The V gene's germline CDR1 is KGHDR and CDR2 SFDVKD. Trimming left V 5 bases short and J 2 bases short, with 9 bases between. CDR3 DNA sequence: TGTGCCACCAGTGGACGTATGGGCAATCAGCCCCAGCATTTT. It codes for CATSGRMGNQPQHF.

Comments on this clonotype: With a much larger clone just one base away, this may be a read error. The CDR3 ends on some other residue instead of the conserved phenylalanine or tryptophan, so this is likely a read error. The gene calls are TRBV6-4 and TRBJ1-2; no clear D gene. With 5 bases removed from V and 4 bases from J, the gap between germline ends came to 11 bases. This CDR3 comprises 13 residues. CDR1 and CDR2 (germline): MRHNA, SNTAGT. The CDR3 is CASSNYGPYGYTL. The CDR3 DNA follows: TGTGCCAGCAGTAATTACGGACCCTATGGCTACACCCTC.

The V gene is TRBV25-1, the J gene TRBJ2-7; 10 bases agree with TRBD1. The ends lost 9 bases at V and 1 base at J; junction bases unmatched: 9. The germline V gene encodes CDR1 MGHDK and CDR2 SYGVNS. The CDR3 loop spans 15 amino acids. The CDR3 DNA follows: TGTGCCAGTAGTATTCGGACAGGGGGGTCCTACGAGCAGTACTTC. Its protein is CASSIRTGGSYEQYF.

This clonotype was counted between two and nine times. The V gene is TRBV29-1, the J gene TRBJ2-2, with 7 bases fitting TRBD2. V shed 7 bases and J 7 bases; nucleotides not matched to a gene: 12. The CDR3 has 14 amino acids. The germline CDR1 and CDR2 sequences are SQVTM and ANQGSEA. CDR3 bases: TGCAGCGCCCTAAGGCTAGCGGAGGGCGGGGAGCTGTTTTTT. Translated: CSALRLAEGGELFF.